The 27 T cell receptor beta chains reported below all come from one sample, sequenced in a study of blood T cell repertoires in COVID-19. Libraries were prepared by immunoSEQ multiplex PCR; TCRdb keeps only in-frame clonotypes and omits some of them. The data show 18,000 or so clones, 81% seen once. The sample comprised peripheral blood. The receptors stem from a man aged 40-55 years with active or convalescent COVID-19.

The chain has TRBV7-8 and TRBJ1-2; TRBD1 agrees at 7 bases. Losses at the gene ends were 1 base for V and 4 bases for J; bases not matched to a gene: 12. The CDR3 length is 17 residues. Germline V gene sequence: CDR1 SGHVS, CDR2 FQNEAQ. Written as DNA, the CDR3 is TGTGCCAGCAGCTTAGGTCGACAGGGCCGTTCGGGCTATGGCTACACCTTC. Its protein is CASSLGRQGRSGYGYTF.

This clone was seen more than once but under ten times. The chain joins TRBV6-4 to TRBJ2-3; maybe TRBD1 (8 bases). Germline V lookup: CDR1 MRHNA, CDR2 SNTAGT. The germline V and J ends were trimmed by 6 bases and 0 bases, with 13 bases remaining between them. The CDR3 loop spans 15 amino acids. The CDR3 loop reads CASSLQGGSTDTQYF. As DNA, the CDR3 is TGTGCCAGCAGCCTACAGGGGGGGAGCACAGATACGCAGTATTTT.

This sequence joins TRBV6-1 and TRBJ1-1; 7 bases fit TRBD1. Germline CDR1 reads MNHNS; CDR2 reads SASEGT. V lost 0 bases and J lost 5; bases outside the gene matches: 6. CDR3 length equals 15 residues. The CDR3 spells CASSEADRGRTEAFF. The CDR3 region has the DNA TGTGCCAGCAGTGAAGCCGATAGGGGGCGGACTGAAGCTTTCTTT.

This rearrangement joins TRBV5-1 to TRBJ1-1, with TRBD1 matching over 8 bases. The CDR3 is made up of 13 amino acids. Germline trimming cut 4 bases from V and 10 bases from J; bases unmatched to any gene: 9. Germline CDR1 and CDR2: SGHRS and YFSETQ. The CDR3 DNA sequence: TGCGCCAGCAGCCCTGACAGGGGATGGAGAGCTTTCTTT. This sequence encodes CASSPDRGWRAFF. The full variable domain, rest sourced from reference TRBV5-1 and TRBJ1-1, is KAGVTQTPRYLIKTRGQQVTLSCSPISGHRSVSWYQQTPGQGLQFLFEYFSETQRNKGNFPGRFSGRQFSNSRSEMNVSTLELGDSALYLCASSPDRGWRAFFGQGTRLTVV.

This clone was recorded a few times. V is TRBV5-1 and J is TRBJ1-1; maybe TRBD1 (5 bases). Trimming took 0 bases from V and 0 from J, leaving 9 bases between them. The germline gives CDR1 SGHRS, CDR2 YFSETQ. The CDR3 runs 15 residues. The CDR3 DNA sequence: TGCGCCAGCAGCTTGGGCCAGGGAATGAACACTGAAGCTTTCTTT. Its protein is CASSLGQGMNTEAFF.

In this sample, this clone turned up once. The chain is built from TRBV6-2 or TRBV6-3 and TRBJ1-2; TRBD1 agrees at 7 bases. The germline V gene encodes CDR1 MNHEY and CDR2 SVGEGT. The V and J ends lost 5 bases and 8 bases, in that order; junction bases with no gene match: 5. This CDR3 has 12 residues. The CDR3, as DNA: TGTGCCAGCAGTCAAGGGGGCCGCGGCTACACCTTC. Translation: CASSQGGRGYTF.

The CDR3 spells CASSTPGREQYF. The DNA for the CDR3 is TGTGCCAGTAGTACCCCAGGGCGCGAGCAGTACTTC. The rearrangement links TRBV19 to TRBJ2-7; D is possibly TRBD1 (5 bases). V gave up 4 bases and J gave up 6 bases, with 10 bases separating them. The CDR3 spans 12 residues. CDR1 is LNHDA, CDR2 SQIVND, per germline (reference sequence). Full variable domain (rest looked up from reference TRBV19 and TRBJ2-7): DGGITQSPKYLFRKEGQNVTLSCEQNLNHDAMYWYRQDPGQGLRLIYYSQIVNDFQKGDIAEGYSVSREKKESFPLTVTSAQKNPTAFYLCASSTPGREQYFGPGTRLTVT.

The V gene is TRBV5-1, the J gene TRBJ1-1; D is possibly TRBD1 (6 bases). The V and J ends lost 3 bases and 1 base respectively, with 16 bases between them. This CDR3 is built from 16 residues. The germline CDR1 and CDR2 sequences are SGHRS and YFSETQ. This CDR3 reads CASSSNPDRRNTEAFF. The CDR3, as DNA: TGCGCCAGCAGCTCCAACCCCGACAGGAGGAACACTGAAGCTTTCTTT.

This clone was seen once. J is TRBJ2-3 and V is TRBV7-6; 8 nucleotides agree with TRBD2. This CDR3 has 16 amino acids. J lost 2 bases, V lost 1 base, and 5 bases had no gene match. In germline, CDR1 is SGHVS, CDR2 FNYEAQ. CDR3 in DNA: TGTGCCAGCAGCTTAGTACGGGGGGGACTCACAGATACGCAGTATTTT. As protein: CASSLVRGGLTDTQYF.

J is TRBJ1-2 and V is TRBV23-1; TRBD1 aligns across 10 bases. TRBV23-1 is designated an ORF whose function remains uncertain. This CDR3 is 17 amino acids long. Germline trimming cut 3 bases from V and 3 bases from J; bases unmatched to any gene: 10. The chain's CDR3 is CASSHSKGQGYYYGYTF. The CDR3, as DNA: TGCGCCAGCAGTCACTCAAAGGGACAGGGGTATTACTATGGCTACACCTTC.

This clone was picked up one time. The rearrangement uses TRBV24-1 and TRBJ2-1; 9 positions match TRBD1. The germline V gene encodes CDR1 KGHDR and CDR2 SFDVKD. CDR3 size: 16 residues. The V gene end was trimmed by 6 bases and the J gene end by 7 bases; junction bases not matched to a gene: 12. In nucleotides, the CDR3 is TGTGCCACCAGTCCAGCAGACAGGGGGTTGTTTAATGAGCAGTTCTTC. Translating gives CATSPADRGLFNEQFF.

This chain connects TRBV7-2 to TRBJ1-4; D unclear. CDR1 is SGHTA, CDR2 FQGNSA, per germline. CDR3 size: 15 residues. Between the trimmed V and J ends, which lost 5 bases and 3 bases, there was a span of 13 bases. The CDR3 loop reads CASSAAGSSNEKLFF. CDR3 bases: TGTGCCAGCAGCGCGGCTGGGTCTTCTAATGAAAAACTGTTTTTT.

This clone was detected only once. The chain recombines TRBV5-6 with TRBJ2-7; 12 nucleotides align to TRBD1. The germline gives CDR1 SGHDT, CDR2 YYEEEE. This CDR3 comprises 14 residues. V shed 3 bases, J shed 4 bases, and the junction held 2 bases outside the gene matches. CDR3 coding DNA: TGTGCCAGCAGCTCGGGACAGGGGGCGTACGAGCAGTACTTC. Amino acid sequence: CASSSGQGAYEQYF.

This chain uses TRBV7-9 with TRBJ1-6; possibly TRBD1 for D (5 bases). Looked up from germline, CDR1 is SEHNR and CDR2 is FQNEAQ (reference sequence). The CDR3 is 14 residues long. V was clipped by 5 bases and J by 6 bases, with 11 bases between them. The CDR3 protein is CASSLRQLNSPLHF. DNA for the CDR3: TGTGCCAGCAGCCTTCGACAGCTTAATTCACCCCTCCACTTT.

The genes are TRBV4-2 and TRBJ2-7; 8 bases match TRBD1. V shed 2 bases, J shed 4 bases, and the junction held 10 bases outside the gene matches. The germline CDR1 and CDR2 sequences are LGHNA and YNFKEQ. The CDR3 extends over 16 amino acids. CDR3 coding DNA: TGTGCCAGCAGCCAAATCATGCAGGGGGCAGGGTACGAGCAGTACTTC. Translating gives CASSQIMQGAGYEQYF.

CDR3 DNA sequence: TGTGCCAGTAATACCAATCTCAGGGTAGAGAATGGCTACACCTTC. It translates to CASNTNLRVENGYTF. The rearrangement links TRBV19 to TRBJ1-2; a weak D match, TRBD1 (5 bases). The CDR3 runs 15 residues. V was pared by 7 bases and J by 6 bases, with 21 bases between. The germline V gene encodes CDR1 LNHDA and CDR2 SQIVND (reference sequence).

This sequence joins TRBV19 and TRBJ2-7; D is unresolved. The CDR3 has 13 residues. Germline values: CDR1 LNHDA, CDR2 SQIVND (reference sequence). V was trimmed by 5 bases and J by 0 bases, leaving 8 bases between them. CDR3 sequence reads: CASSRVSSYEQYF. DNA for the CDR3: TGTGCCAGTAGTCGGGTATCCTCCTACGAGCAGTACTTC.

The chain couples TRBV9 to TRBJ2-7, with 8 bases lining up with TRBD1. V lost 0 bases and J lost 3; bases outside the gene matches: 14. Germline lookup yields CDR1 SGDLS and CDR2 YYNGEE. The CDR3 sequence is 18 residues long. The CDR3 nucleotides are TGTGCCAGCAGCGTAGCTACCGGGCAGGGGGCGCGTCTCTACGAGCAGTACTTC. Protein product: CASSVATGQGARLYEQYF.

The CDR3 is CSVFGGPGGVFYEQYF. CDR3 nucleotide sequence: TGCAGCGTTTTTGGGGGCCCAGGGGGTGTGTTCTACGAGCAGTACTTC. The J gene is TRBJ2-7, the V gene TRBV29-1, with TRBD1 matching 7 bases. Germline CDR1 SQVTM, CDR2 ANQGSEA. CDR3 length: 16 residues. V shed 5 bases, J shed 3 bases, and the junction held 16 bases outside the gene matches.

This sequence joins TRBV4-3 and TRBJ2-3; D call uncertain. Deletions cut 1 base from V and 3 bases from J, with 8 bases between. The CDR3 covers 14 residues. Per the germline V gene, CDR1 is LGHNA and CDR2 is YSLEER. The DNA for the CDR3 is TGCGCCAGCAGCCAAGGGGTCGGGACAGATACGCAGTATTTT. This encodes CASSQGVGTDTQYF.

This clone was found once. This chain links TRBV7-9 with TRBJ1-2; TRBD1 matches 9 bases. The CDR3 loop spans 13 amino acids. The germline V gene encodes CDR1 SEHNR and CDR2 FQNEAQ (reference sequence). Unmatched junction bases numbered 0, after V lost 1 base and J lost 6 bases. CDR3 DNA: TGTGCCAGCAGCTTAGGGACAGGGGATGGCTACACCTTC. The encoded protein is CASSLGTGDGYTF.

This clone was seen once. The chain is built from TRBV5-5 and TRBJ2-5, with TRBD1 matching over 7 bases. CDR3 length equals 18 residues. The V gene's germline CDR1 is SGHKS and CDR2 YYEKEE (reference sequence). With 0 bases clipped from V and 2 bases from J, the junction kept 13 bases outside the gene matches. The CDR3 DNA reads TGTGCCAGCAGCTTGGGATTTGTAGGGACAGCAATTCAAGAGACCCAGTACTTC. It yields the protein CASSLGFVGTAIQETQYF.

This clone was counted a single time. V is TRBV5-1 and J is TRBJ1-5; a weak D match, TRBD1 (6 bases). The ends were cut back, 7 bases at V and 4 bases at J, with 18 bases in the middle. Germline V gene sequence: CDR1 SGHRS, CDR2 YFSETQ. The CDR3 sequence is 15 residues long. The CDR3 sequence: CASSREGEGNQPQHF. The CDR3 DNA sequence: TGCGCCAGCTCGAGGGAGGGGGAGGGTAATCAGCCCCAGCATTTT.

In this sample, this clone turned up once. CDR3 DNA: TGTGCCAGCAGCTCCCAGGGATCGGGGGAGCTGTTTTTT. This translates into CASSSQGSGELFF. V is TRBV6-2 or TRBV6-3 and J is TRBJ2-2; D possibly corresponds to TRBD1 (5 bases). This CDR3 has 13 residues. Germline-derived CDR1 and CDR2 are MNHEY and SVGEGT. V lost 6 bases to trimming and J lost 8 bases, with 13 bases between them.

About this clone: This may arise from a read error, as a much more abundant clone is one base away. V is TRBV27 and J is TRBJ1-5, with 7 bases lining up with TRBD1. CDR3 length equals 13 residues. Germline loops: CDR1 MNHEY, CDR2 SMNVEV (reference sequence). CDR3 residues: CTSSFRGVQPQHF. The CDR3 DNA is TGTACCAGCAGTTTCAGGGGGGTTCAGCCCCAGCATTTT.

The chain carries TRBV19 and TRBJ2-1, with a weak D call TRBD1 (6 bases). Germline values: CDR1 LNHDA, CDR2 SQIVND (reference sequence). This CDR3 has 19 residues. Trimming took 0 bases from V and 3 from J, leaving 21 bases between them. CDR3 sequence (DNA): TGTGCCAGTAGTATAGATTGGGGTAGGGGGTCCCTCAACTACAATGAGCAGTTCTTC. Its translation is CASSIDWGRGSLNYNEQFF.

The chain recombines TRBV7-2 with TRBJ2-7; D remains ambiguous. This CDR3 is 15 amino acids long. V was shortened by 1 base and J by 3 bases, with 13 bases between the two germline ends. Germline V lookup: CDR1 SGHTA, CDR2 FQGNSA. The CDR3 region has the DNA TGTGCCAGCAGCTTAGGTTCCGGGTTAATCTACGAGCAGTACTTC. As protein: CASSLGSGLIYEQYF. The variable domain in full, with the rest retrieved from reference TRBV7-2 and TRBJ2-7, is GAGVSQSPSNKVTEKGKDVELRCDPISGHTALYWYRQSLGQGLEFLIYFQGNSAPDKSGLPSDRFSAERTGGSVSTLTIQRTQQEDSAVYLCASSLGSGLIYEQYFGPGTRLTVT.